The clone carrying this T cell receptor beta chain has only one observation. In the original processing: For nucleated cells, counts were estimated from reference gene primer amplification. Using immunoSEQ multiplex PCR, the repertoire was profiled, and TCRdb retains in-frame clones only, with some absent. D and trimming come from the DNA, and the V and J calls and clone size come from that table. The repertoire holds tens of thousands of clones, 86% seen once, with over 1% in the top ten. These data are taken from a study of blood T cell repertoires in COVID-19. Looking at the study overall: In each case, the material was cDNA or gDNA derived from T cells, B-cell-depleted T cells, or PBMCs.

The clonotype was recovered from a man aged 60-69 years with acute or convalescent COVID-19. Material for sequencing was peripheral blood.

The CDR3 DNA sequence: TGTGCCAGCAGCCGAGGACTAGCGGGGGGGTCGTTCTCCTACAATGAGCAGTTCTTC. Amino acid sequence: CASSRGLAGGSFSYNEQFF. J is TRBJ2-1 and V is TRBV5-4; 15 nucleotides match TRBD2. Germline CDR1 is SGHNT and CDR2 is YYREEE (reference sequence). The J segment lost 0 bases and the V segment lost 4 bases, leaving 8 bases of the junction unmatched. The CDR3 is 19 residues long.